This T cell receptor (beta chain) was sequenced for a study of sequential checkpoint blockade in melanoma. The V segment lost 2 bases and the J segment 7 bases; nucleotides outside the gene matches: 3. Per germline, CDR1 MNHEY and CDR2 SMNVEV (reference sequence). This CDR3 has 14 residues. Treatment reported: randomized to nivolumab then ipilimumab (arm A) or the reverse (arm B). Sequencing was performed with immunoSEQ multiplex PCR; in TCRdb, only in-frame clones are kept and a portion is missing. The sample yields 13,000 to 15,000 clones, less than 55% seen once. About this clone: Additional DNA sequences in this sample encode the identical CDR3.

The sequencing used CD8+ T cells sorted from blood (inferred from file names), collected from a patient given nivolumab and ipilimumab in sequence. This clonotype was obtained from a human donor with melanoma. The gene calls are TRBV27 and TRBJ2-1, with TRBD1 identical over 9 bases. The CDR3 region has the DNA TGTGCCAGCAGTTTAGTGGACAGGGGTAATGAGCAGTTCTTC. Its translation is CASSLVDRGNEQFF.